The 21 T cell receptor beta chains in this list originate from one sample, sequenced in a study of blood T cell repertoires in COVID-19. The assay was immunoSEQ multiplex PCR, and TCRdb's table has in-frame clones only and misses some. The sample lists roughly 150,000 clones, 65% to 85% seen once, with around 5% in the top ten. Sequenced material: PBMCs or T cells enriched from blood (not recorded which). Every receptor here comes from a man aged 65 to 85 who had been exposed to COVID-19.

The chain recombines TRBV6-6 with TRBJ2-7; D call uncertain. The CDR3 totals 15 residues. The V gene lost 5 bases and the J gene lost 1 base, with 15 bases spanning the gap. Germline V gives CDR1 MNHNY, CDR2 SVGAGI (reference sequence). CDR3 loop: CASSPRFAGSYEQYF. DNA for the CDR3: TGTGCCAGCAGTCCGAGGTTTGCCGGTTCCTACGAGCAGTACTTC.

As concerns this clone: This CDR3 is also generated by other DNA sequences in the sample. CDR3 residues: CASSGTGTDTQYF. Here the CDR3 DNA reads TGTGCCAGCAGTGGGACAGGCACAGATACGCAGTATTTT. The rearrangement links TRBV2 to TRBJ2-3; maybe TRBD1 (6 bases). Germline loops: CDR1 SNHLY, CDR2 FYNNEI. CDR3 size: 13 residues. The V and J ends lost 4 bases and 1 base respectively, with 6 bases between them.

This chain uses TRBV18 with TRBJ2-3; 10 nucleotides agree with TRBD2. Germline CDR1 and CDR2: KGHSH and LQKENI. V lost 4 bases, J lost 6 bases, and 10 bases stayed unmatched. The CDR3 consists of 16 residues. CDR3 in amino acids: CASSLELAGSVDTQYF. CDR3 sequence (DNA): TGTGCCAGCTCACTGGAACTAGCGGGAAGTGTGGATACGCAGTATTTT.

The chain recombines TRBV2 with TRBJ1-2; D might be TRBD1 (6 bases). This CDR3 has 12 amino acids. V was pared by 5 bases and J by 4 bases, with 8 bases between. Per the germline V gene, CDR1 is SNHLY and CDR2 is FYNNEI. CDR3 sequence: CASSTGPYGYTF. CDR3 sequence (DNA): TGTGCCAGCAGTACAGGGCCCTATGGCTACACCTTC.

V is TRBV3-1 (or the pseudogene TRBV3-2) and J is TRBJ2-7; a weak D match, TRBD1 (6 bases). CDR3 length equals 15 residues. The germline V gene has CDR1 LGHDT and CDR2 YNNKEL (reference sequence). Trimming shortened V by 4 bases and J by 2 bases, and 15 bases separated the two germline ends. The CDR3 DNA reads TGTGCCAGCAGCCGGGCCCTGGACAGAGCCTACGAGCAGTACTTC. Protein product: CASSRALDRAYEQYF.

This chain's CDR3 is CASSGPAGGVEETQYF. As DNA, the CDR3 is TGTGCCAGTAGTGGCCCGGCGGGGGGGGTCGAAGAGACCCAGTACTTC. The rearrangement uses TRBV19 and TRBJ2-5; 9 positions agree with TRBD2. With 5 bases clipped from V and 3 bases from J, the junction kept 10 bases outside the gene matches. Germline CDR1 reads LNHDA; CDR2 reads SQIVND (reference sequence). This CDR3 region has 16 residues.

This rearrangement joins TRBV7-2 to TRBJ2-7; possible D gene TRBD2, 7 bases. The CDR3 has 14 amino acids. V was clipped by 8 bases and J by 2 bases, with 16 bases between them. Looked up from germline, CDR1 is SGHTA and CDR2 is FQGNSA. The CDR3 region is CASARGGVPYEQYF. CDR3 coding DNA: TGTGCCAGCGCCAGGGGAGGGGTTCCCTACGAGCAGTACTTC.

This rearrangement joins TRBV9 to TRBJ2-3; 11 bases map to TRBD2. The length of the CDR3 is 16 residues. J lost 0 bases, V lost 4 bases, and 4 bases had no gene match. Germline V gene data show CDR1 as SGDLS and CDR2 as YYNGEE. CDR3 sequence: CASSPIAGGSTDTQYF. The CDR3 DNA follows: TGTGCCAGCAGCCCCATAGCGGGGGGGAGCACAGATACGCAGTATTTT.

The CDR3 region is CASSYSIRGQDGYTF. Written as DNA, the CDR3 is TGTGCCAGCAGTTACTCGATCAGGGGGCAGGATGGCTACACCTTC. The gene calls are TRBV6-2 or TRBV6-3 and TRBJ1-2; 8 positions agree with TRBD1. V lost 0 bases and J lost 6; bases outside the gene matches: 6. Germline CDR1 MNHEY, CDR2 SVGEGT. This CDR3 has 15 amino acids.

This clone appeared a single time. One junction end disagrees with the germline gene, perhaps due to a read error. J is TRBJ2-7 and V is TRBV15, with 11 bases identical to TRBD1. This CDR3 has 14 amino acids. Looked up from germline, CDR1 is LNHNV and CDR2 is YYDKDF (reference sequence). The CDR3 sequence: CATGRDRGSYEQYF. The CDR3, as DNA: TGTGCCACCGGCAGGGACAGGGGGTCCTACGAGCAGTACTTC.

This clone was detected ten times or more. The chain employs TRBV27 and TRBJ2-1, with D possibly matching TRBD1 (5 bases). Germline V gene data show CDR1 as MNHEY and CDR2 as SMNVEV (reference sequence). The CDR3 spans 13 residues. Trimming removed 5 bases at V and 5 bases at J, with 10 bases between. CDR3: CASSRQINNEQFF. In DNA, the CDR3 is TGTGCCAGCAGTCGACAGATAAACAATGAGCAGTTCTTC.

This clone is a singleton in its sample. The chain carries TRBV29-1 and TRBJ2-3; D uncertain. Germline CDR1 SQVTM, CDR2 ANQGSEA. This CDR3 is built from 13 residues. Trimming stripped 6 bases from V and 0 bases from J, with 10 bases between. In DNA form, the CDR3 reads TGCAGCGTCGGAGAGACTAGCACAGATACGCAGTATTTT. This encodes CSVGETSTDTQYF.

This clone was observed a handful of times. The V and J genes are TRBV6-4 and TRBJ1-6; D perhaps matches TRBD1 (5 bases). V lost 4 bases and J 6 bases, leaving 7 bases between the germline ends. This CDR3 has 13 amino acids. CDR1 and CDR2 from the germline V gene are MRHNA and SNTAGT. In DNA form, the CDR3 reads TGTGCCAGCAGTGGACAGTTTAATTCACCCCTCCACTTT. Translated: CASSGQFNSPLHF.

The chain links TRBV16 to TRBJ1-5, with D tentatively TRBD1 (5 bases). Trimming took 4 bases from V and 3 from J, leaving 10 bases between them. The CDR3 covers 14 residues. In germline, CDR1 is KGHSY, CDR2 FQNENV. Here the CDR3 DNA reads TGTGCCAGCAGCCCTCAGGGAATCAATCAGCCCCAGCATTTT. Translated: CASSPQGINQPQHF.

In its sample, this clone was seen a few times. The chain joins TRBV18 to TRBJ2-3; D gene uncertain. The CDR3 has 13 amino acids. The germline V gene encodes CDR1 KGHSH and CDR2 LQKENI. V lost 1 base, J lost 6 bases, and 8 bases lay in between. CDR3 amino acids: CASSPLPPDTQYF. CDR3 coding DNA: TGTGCCAGCTCACCACTTCCTCCGGATACGCAGTATTTT.

CDR3 amino acids: CASSQRLAGFGSYNEQFF. DNA for the CDR3: TGTGCCAGCAGTCAGCGGCTAGCGGGATTTGGGTCCTACAATGAGCAGTTCTTC. The chain couples TRBV7-2 to TRBJ2-1, with 9 bases fitting TRBD2. With V trimmed by 6 bases and J by 1 base, 13 bases remained unmatched. The V gene's germline CDR1 is SGHTA and CDR2 FQGNSA. This CDR3 contains 18 residues.

This clone was seen a single time. The J gene is TRBJ1-5, the V gene TRBV2; possible D gene TRBD1, 5 bases. The V gene lost 2 bases and the J gene lost 5 bases, with 10 bases spanning the gap. Germline CDR1 and CDR2: SNHLY and FYNNEI. The CDR3 is 14 residues long. CDR3 DNA sequence: TGTGCCAGCAGTGAATCTACAGGAGATCAGCCCCAGCATTTT. This gives the protein CASSESTGDQPQHF. The variable domain in full, with the rest retrieved from reference TRBV2 and TRBJ1-5, is EPEVTQTPSHQVTQMGQEVILRCVPISNHLYFYWYRQILGQKVEFLVSFYNNEISEKSEIFDDQFSVERPDGSNFTLKIRSTKLEDSAMYFCASSESTGDQPQHFGDGTRLSIL.

The chain carries TRBV29-1 and TRBJ1-4, with 9 bases matching TRBD1. CDR1 and CDR2 (germline): SQVTM, ANQGSEA. With V trimmed by 6 bases and J by 5 bases, 7 bases remained unmatched. The CDR3 runs 14 residues. CDR3 sequence (DNA): TGCAGCGTAGTTCCGGGACAGGGAAATGAAAAACTGTTTTTT. Protein sequence: CSVVPGQGNEKLFF. The complete variable domain, with remaining parts taken from reference TRBV29-1 and TRBJ1-4, reads SAVISQKPSRDICQRGTSLTIQCQVDSQVTMMFWYRQQPGQSLTLIATANQGSEATYESGFVIDKFPISRPNLTFSTLTVSNMSPEDSSIYLCSVVPGQGNEKLFFGSGTQLSVL.

This clone was recorded once. V is TRBV10-3 and J is TRBJ2-7; 9 nucleotides align to TRBD2. Losses at the gene ends were 4 bases for V and 0 bases for J; bases not matched to a gene: 7. This CDR3 region has 16 residues. Germline-derived CDR1 and CDR2 are ENHRY and SYGVKD. The CDR3 is CAISGSSGTSSYEQYF. The CDR3 DNA sequence: TGTGCCATCAGTGGATCTAGCGGGACTAGCTCCTACGAGCAGTACTTC.

CDR3 amino acids: CASSMTHLAGGSYNEQFF. The DNA for the CDR3 is TGTGCCAGTAGTATGACCCACCTAGCGGGGGGCTCCTACAATGAGCAGTTCTTC. This rearrangement joins TRBV19 to TRBJ2-1, with 11 positions matching TRBD2. Germline V gene data show CDR1 as LNHDA and CDR2 as SQIVND (reference sequence). V was pared by 3 bases and J by 0 bases, with 7 bases of the junction left unmatched. The CDR3 loop spans 18 amino acids.

The rearrangement uses TRBV5-1 and TRBJ2-7; 8 bases line up with TRBD2. The CDR3 runs to 13 residues. The V segment lost 4 bases and the J segment 6 bases; nucleotides outside the gene matches: 6. Per germline, CDR1 SGHRS and CDR2 YFSETQ. This CDR3 is CASSPLAGTEQYF. The CDR3 DNA follows: TGCGCCAGCAGCCCGCTAGCGGGTACCGAGCAGTACTTC.